This TCR beta chain was retrieved from a study of blood T cell repertoires in COVID-19. The data were produced by immunoSEQ multiplex PCR, yet TCRdb's version contains in-frame clones alone and is incomplete. The repertoire holds about 310,000 clones, with about 91% as singletons. Looked up from germline, CDR1 is MNHEY and CDR2 is SMNVEV (reference sequence). The V gene end was trimmed by 4 bases and the J gene end by 6 bases; junction bases not matched to a gene: 16. The CDR3 has 17 residues. Material for sequencing was PBMCs or T cells enriched from blood (not recorded which). V and J are TRBV27 and TRBJ2-7, with 9 nucleotides matching TRBD1. This receptor was taken from a woman in her thirties or forties who had recovered from COVID-19. The CDR3 DNA follows: TGTGCCAGCAGTTCTGCACAGGGGGCCCTTGCTAAGGGCGAGCAGTACTTC. Its protein is CASSSAQGALAKGEQYF.